A single sample is the source of the 15 T cell receptor beta chains below, sequenced in a study of vaccination effects on CD4 cells after COVID-19 (dated by TCRdb to 2021 to 2024). The library was made by the immunoSEQ multiplex PCR assay. TCRdb mirrors the immuneACCESS table, restricted to in-frame sequences. Some clones are absent from its copies; in checked studies, under half trace to an unresolved V gene, and the reason for the others is unknown. In this sample the table shows about 76,000 clones, approximately 80% of which occur a single time. Clones ranked in the top ten supply roughly 1.9% of the sample. After approximately eleven days of culture, CD4+ T cells were isolated with the EasySep CD4+ T cell isolation kit. No antigens are known for them. Material: CD4+ T cells from PBMCs cultured without peptide, obtained before COVID-19 vaccination. The receptors were sampled from a human donor who received a COVID-19 vaccine.

The CDR3 reads CASSLLGTGDGYTF. CDR3 nucleotides: TGCGCCAGCAGCCTGCTAGGGACAGGGGATGGCTACACCTTC. The V call is TRBV5-1, the J call TRBJ1-2, with 10 nucleotides matching TRBD1. Trimming removed 4 bases from V and 6 bases from J; junction bases left unmatched: 6. CDR1 is SGHRS and CDR2 is YFSETQ in the germline V gene. This CDR3 spans 14 amino acids.

This chain uses TRBV28 with TRBJ1-1; no reliable D call. The CDR3 is made up of 15 amino acids. Per the germline V gene, CDR1 is MDHEN and CDR2 is SYDVKM. V dropped 6 bases and J dropped 1 base, with 15 bases sitting between them. CDR3 region: CASSAGDRTNTEAFF. CDR3 sequence (DNA): TGTGCCAGCAGCGCTGGAGACCGGACGAACACTGAAGCTTTCTTT.

In nucleotides, the CDR3 is TGTGCCGACGGGACATTTCTAAACACTGAAGCTTTCTTT. The encoded protein is CADGTFLNTEAFF. The chain is built from TRBV2 and TRBJ1-1, with D perhaps TRBD1 (6 bases). Deletions cut 11 bases from V and 2 bases from J, with 15 bases between. This CDR3 is 13 amino acids long. Germline V gives CDR1 SNHLY, CDR2 FYNNEI.

This clone showed up just a few times. The rearrangement links TRBV19 to TRBJ1-1; D possibly corresponds to TRBD1 (5 bases). Trimming removed 5 bases at V and 0 bases at J, with 7 bases between. Germline assignment: CDR1 LNHDA and CDR2 SQIVND (reference sequence). This CDR3 region has 13 residues. The CDR3 loop is CASSVTVNTEAFF. The CDR3 DNA reads as TGTGCCAGTAGTGTGACAGTGAACACTGAAGCTTTCTTT.

This clone showed up many times. The CDR3 nucleotides read TGTGCCTGGAGTAGGGAACAGGGTAACGGAAACACCATATATTTT. As protein: CAWSREQGNGNTIYF. The gene calls are TRBV30 and TRBJ1-3, with D maybe TRBD1 (6 bases). The germline CDR1 and CDR2 sequences are GTSNPN and SVGIG (reference sequence). The CDR3 spans 15 residues. V lost 2 bases to trimming and J lost 4 bases, with 15 bases between them.

The CDR3 bases are TGTGCCAGCAGTGACCTCGGATTCGGTGGCTACACCTTC. Protein sequence: CASSDLGFGGYTF. This chain connects TRBV6-4 to TRBJ1-2; D is ambiguous. The CDR3 consists of 13 residues. V lost 2 bases to trimming and J lost 7 bases, with 11 bases between them. Germline V gene lookup returns CDR1 MRHNA and CDR2 SNTAGT.

V and J are TRBV7-9 and TRBJ2-7; D unresolved. From germline, CDR1 is SEHNR and CDR2 FQNEAQ (reference sequence). Trimming took off 5 bases at V and 0 bases at J, with 11 bases between the two ends. The CDR3 has 14 amino acids. The CDR3: CASSLTASSYEQYV. CDR3 DNA: TGTGCCAGCAGCCTCACCGCGAGCTCCTACGAGCAGTACGTC.

The chain carries TRBV19 and TRBJ2-1; 9 positions match TRBD1. Germline trimming cut 7 bases from V and 8 bases from J; bases unmatched to any gene: 6. Germline CDR1 and CDR2: LNHDA and SQIVND (reference sequence). CDR3 size: 13 residues. The CDR3 DNA follows: TGTGCCAGTATGGACAGGGGAAGCGATGAGCAGTTCTTC. Amino acids: CASMDRGSDEQFF.

In DNA form, the CDR3 reads TGTGCCAGCAGCCGAGGGTCGGGGATAGAGGAAAAACTGTTTTTT. It yields the protein CASSRGSGIEEKLFF. The chain has TRBV3-1 (or the pseudogene TRBV3-2) and TRBJ1-4; D not certain. CDR3 length: 15 amino acids. V dropped 4 bases and J dropped 8 bases, with 17 bases sitting between them. Germline assignment: CDR1 LGHDT and CDR2 YNNKEL (reference sequence).

This clone was recorded only once. The chain joins TRBV9 to TRBJ1-3; D remains ambiguous. The V end was cut by 0 bases, the J end by 0 bases, with 7 bases between. This CDR3 spans 15 amino acids. Germline assignment: CDR1 SGDLS and CDR2 YYNGEE. The CDR3 bases are TGTGCCAGCAGCGTAGACGCAGGCTCTGGAAACACCATATATTTT. Amino acids: CASSVDAGSGNTIYF.

This clone was counted only a few times. This chain uses TRBV12-3 or TRBV12-4 with TRBJ1-4, with D unclear. The CDR3 has 13 amino acids. Trimming took off 6 bases at V and 8 bases at J, with 13 bases between the two ends. CDR3 coding DNA: TGTGCCAGCAGCTCACTAGACCGGGAAAAACTGTTTTTT. As protein: CASSSLDREKLFF.

The CDR3 DNA is TGTGCCAGCAGCGCCGGACGGTTACAAGAGACCCAGTACTTC. It specifies CASSAGRLQETQYF. The chain employs TRBV9 and TRBJ2-5; D call uncertain. CDR3 length: 14 amino acids. Trimming left V 3 bases short and J 2 bases short, with 11 bases between. CDR1 and CDR2 from the germline V gene are SGDLS and YYNGEE.

The chain combines TRBV6-5 with TRBJ2-3; D may correspond to TRBD1 or TRBD2 (6 bases each). The germline V gene has CDR1 MNHEY and CDR2 SVGAGI. The V end lost 0 bases, the J end lost 2 bases, and 9 bases lay between the germline ends. The CDR3 totals 15 residues. CDR3 nucleotides: TGTGCCAGCAGTTACTCTGGGGGGCCCACAGATACGCAGTATTTT. This encodes CASSYSGGPTDTQYF.

This rearrangement joins TRBV6-5 to TRBJ1-3; no clear D gene. The germline CDR1 and CDR2 sequences are MNHEY and SVGAGI. V was shortened by 0 bases and J by 0 bases, with 6 bases between the two germline ends. CDR3 length: 15 amino acids. The CDR3 DNA sequence: TGTGCCAGCAGTTACTCCCGGCTCTCTGGAAACACCATATATTTT. This sequence encodes CASSYSRLSGNTIYF.

The chain combines TRBV21-1 with TRBJ2-7. TRBV21-1 corresponds to a pseudogene. This CDR3 has 12 amino acids. CDR3 DNA sequence: TGTGCCGCGGCCGTCAGGCTCTACGAGCAGTACGTC. Translating gives CAAAVRLYEQYV.